This entry lists 29 T cell receptor beta chains sequenced from one sample in a study of cytomegalovirus exposure and HLA in healthy donors. Researchers ran the PCR with 60 Vbeta and 13 Jbeta primers. TCRdb's table, derived via immunoSEQ multiplex PCR, lists solely in-frame clones and lacks some. Its clone listing holds approximately 76,000 clones. The sample consisted of PBMCs. The receptors come from a man between 18 and 35 years old in good health and CMV-seropositive.

The chain links TRBV29-1 to TRBJ1-1; D remains ambiguous. The length of the CDR3 is 13 residues. Germline V gives CDR1 SQVTM, CDR2 ANQGSEA. V lost 4 bases and J lost 3, with 12 bases in between. In DNA form, the CDR3 reads TGCAGCGTTGGTCAGGCAAGACACACTGAAGCTTTCTTT. This gives the protein CSVGQARHTEAFF.

This chain links TRBV4-1 with TRBJ2-2; 13 bases are a match to TRBD2. Germline CDR1 and CDR2: MGHRA and YSYEKL. The CDR3 covers 16 residues. V lost 4 bases to trimming and J lost 5 bases; unmatched junction nucleotides: 4. The DNA of the CDR3 is TGCGCCAGCAGCCGGACTAGCGGGAGTAGTACCGGGGAGCTGTTTTTT. This codes for CASSRTSGSSTGELFF.

V gene TRBV13 combines with J gene TRBJ1-4, with unresolved D. Between the trimmed V and J ends, which lost 3 bases and 7 bases, there was a span of 18 bases. The CDR3 runs to 16 residues. Germline values: CDR1 PRHDT, CDR2 FYEKMQ (reference sequence). CDR3 region: CASSFFVTVGVEKLFF. CDR3 sequence (DNA): TGTGCCAGCAGCTTTTTTGTAACAGTAGGTGTTGAAAAACTGTTTTTT.

The V gene is TRBV5-1, the J gene TRBJ1-5, with TRBD1 matching 8 bases. Germline V CDR1 and CDR2: SGHRS, YFSETQ. J lost 3 bases, V lost 1 base, and 3 bases had no gene match. The CDR3 loop spans 15 amino acids. The CDR3 loop reads CASSLQGAPNQPQHF. CDR3 coding DNA: TGCGCCAGCAGCTTGCAGGGGGCCCCCAATCAGCCCCAGCATTTT.

The chain uses TRBV10-2 and TRBJ2-1, with D perhaps matching TRBD2 (6 bases). The CDR3 loop spans 16 amino acids. Trimming stripped 2 bases from V and 5 bases from J, with 16 bases between. Germline-derived CDR1 and CDR2 are WSHSY and SAAADI. CDR3 region: CASSERGTDPDNEQFF. CDR3 nucleotides: TGCGCCAGCAGTGAGCGGGGGACGGATCCTGACAATGAGCAGTTCTTC.

DNA of the CDR3: TGTGCCAGCTCACTTACAGGGAATGAGCAGTTCTTC. It is translated as CASSLTGNEQFF. V is TRBV18 and J is TRBJ2-1, with TRBD1 as a possible D gene (6 bases). CDR1 is KGHSH and CDR2 is LQKENI in the germline V gene. Trimming removed 4 bases at V and 7 bases at J, with 8 bases between. CDR3 length equals 12 residues.

The V call is TRBV19, the J call TRBJ2-1; 12 bases agree with TRBD2. This CDR3 is 15 amino acids long. V shed 4 bases and J 6 bases; nucleotides not matched to a gene: 4. CDR1 LNHDA and CDR2 SQIVND come from the germline V gene (reference sequence). The CDR3 DNA sequence: TGTGCCAGTAGTACGGGACTAGCGGGCCCCAATGAGCAGTTCTTC. Encoded protein: CASSTGLAGPNEQFF.

The J gene is TRBJ2-4, the V gene TRBV29-1, with D maybe TRBD2 (5 bases). Germline loops: CDR1 SQVTM, CDR2 ANQGSEA. This CDR3 is built from 16 residues. V was cut by 0 bases and J by 3 bases, with 15 bases left in between. CDR3 in amino acids: CSVEDLRGKGKNIQYF. CDR3 in DNA: TGCAGCGTTGAAGATCTTCGGGGTAAGGGCAAAAACATTCAGTACTTC.

The chain combines TRBV29-1 with TRBJ2-7; D perhaps matches TRBD2 (6 bases). The CDR3 is made up of 16 amino acids. The V end lost 4 bases, the J end lost 0 bases, and 19 bases lay between the germline ends. Germline values: CDR1 SQVTM, CDR2 ANQGSEA. CDR3 sequence: CSVAQWGVGSSYEQYF. The CDR3 DNA sequence: TGCAGCGTTGCCCAATGGGGGGTTGGGAGCTCCTACGAGCAGTACTTC.

This sequence joins TRBV10-3 and TRBJ1-2, with TRBD1 matching over 9 bases. CDR3 length: 16 amino acids. Germline loops: CDR1 ENHRY, CDR2 SYGVKD. The V and J ends lost 6 bases and 3 bases, in that order; junction bases with no gene match: 11. CDR3 in amino acids: CAISGPGQGNDYGYTF. The CDR3 DNA follows: TGTGCCATCAGCGGGCCGGGACAGGGTAATGACTATGGCTACACCTTC.

The rearrangement links TRBV27 to TRBJ1-1; TRBD1 is a possible D gene (5 bases). The CDR3 has 14 amino acids. Looked up from germline, CDR1 is MNHEY and CDR2 is SMNVEV (reference sequence). Trimming left V 5 bases short and J 1 base short, with 11 bases between. The CDR3 region is CASSQWQGNTEAFF. CDR3 coding DNA: TGTGCCAGCAGTCAGTGGCAGGGGAACACTGAAGCTTTCTTT.

As concerns this clone: The germline gene is not matched at one end of the junction; a read error may be the cause. The V gene is TRBV7-7, the J gene TRBJ2-7; D gene unclear. CDR3 size: 17 residues. Germline-derived CDR1 and CDR2 are SSHAT and FNYEAQ (reference sequence). Written as DNA, the CDR3 is TGTGCTAGCAGCAGCTGCCCCAAAAGCGCTAACGCCTACGAGCAGTACTTC. The encoded protein is CASSSCPKSANAYEQYF.

The chain recombines TRBV5-1 with TRBJ2-1; 9 bases are shared with TRBD2. Trimming cost V 3 bases and J 9 bases; bases outside gene matches: 10. CDR1 is SGHRS, CDR2 YFSETQ, per germline. This CDR3 region has 15 residues. The CDR3 DNA sequence: TGCGCCAGCAGCTGGGGGCTAGCGGGACTTCGTGAGCAGTTCTTC. Its translation: CASSWGLAGLREQFF.

V and J are TRBV9 and TRBJ1-1; D remains unclear. The CDR3 runs to 16 residues. Germline CDR1 reads SGDLS; CDR2 reads YYNGEE. V was pared by 3 bases and J by 0 bases, with 15 bases between. This CDR3 reads CASSADGEGMNTEAFF. DNA for the CDR3: TGTGCCAGCAGCGCCGACGGGGAGGGAATGAACACTGAAGCTTTCTTT.

Comments on this clone: This CDR3 is missing its conserved last phenylalanine or tryptophan, likely due to a read error. The CDR3, as DNA: TGTGCCAGTAGTACGGGACAGGGGAGCGGCTACACCTCC. This encodes CASSTGQGSGYTS. The gene calls are TRBV19 and TRBJ1-2; 10 positions agree with TRBD1. Germline CDR1 is LNHDA and CDR2 is SQIVND (reference sequence). Trimming at V came to 4 bases and at J to 8 bases, leaving 4 bases not matched to a gene. The CDR3 is 13 residues long.

The chain is built from TRBV7-9 and TRBJ2-7; tentatively, D is TRBD1 (6 bases). V lost 5 bases and J lost 3, with 14 bases in between. This CDR3 contains 14 residues. Germline V lookup: CDR1 SEHNR, CDR2 FQNEAQ (reference sequence). The CDR3 is CASSAQGVVYEQYF. Written as DNA, the CDR3 is TGTGCCAGCAGCGCACAGGGAGTGGTCTACGAGCAGTACTTC.

V usage is TRBV10-3 and J usage is TRBJ2-7; 9 nucleotides match TRBD2. The CDR3 is 16 amino acids. Unmatched junction bases numbered 3, after V lost 0 bases and J lost 0 bases. Germline assignment: CDR1 ENHRY and CDR2 SYGVKD. CDR3 sequence: CAISESGGGASYEQYF. The CDR3 DNA follows: TGTGCCATCAGTGAGTCTGGCGGGGGGGCCTCCTACGAGCAGTACTTC.

The chain uses TRBV6-4 and TRBJ1-2; 8 bases match TRBD1. The CDR3 length is 14 residues. Trimming cost V 4 bases and J 3 bases; bases outside gene matches: 4. CDR1 and CDR2 (germline): MRHNA, SNTAGT. The CDR3 here is CASSAGGDDYGYTF. The CDR3 bases are TGTGCCAGCAGTGCAGGGGGCGATGACTATGGCTACACCTTC.

The chain combines TRBV15 with TRBJ2-6, with D tentatively TRBD2 (5 bases). There are 15 residues in the CDR3. Germline V CDR1 and CDR2: LNHNV, YYDKDF (reference sequence). The V end lost 0 bases, the J end lost 2 bases, and 5 bases lay between the germline ends. CDR3 protein: CATSRERAGANVLTF. CDR3 bases: TGTGCCACCAGCAGAGAGCGGGCTGGGGCCAACGTCCTGACTTTC.

The genes are TRBV9 and TRBJ1-2; D not resolved. Trimming removed 4 bases from V and 4 bases from J, with 11 bases in between. The CDR3 extends over 13 amino acids. Germline V lookup: CDR1 SGDLS, CDR2 YYNGEE. The CDR3 nucleotides are TGTGCCAGCAGCAAAGGAGGCTTCTATGGCTACACCTTC. It yields the protein CASSKGGFYGYTF.

V and J are TRBV6-5 and TRBJ1-2; 8 bases line up with TRBD1. The germline V gene has CDR1 MNHEY and CDR2 SVGAGI. This CDR3 comprises 13 residues. V shed 8 bases and J 4 bases; nucleotides not matched to a gene: 6. CDR3 amino acids: CASSLDRGYGYTF. In DNA form, the CDR3 reads TGTGCCAGCTCACTCGACAGGGGCTATGGCTACACCTTC.

The chain joins TRBV28 to TRBJ2-5; tentatively, D is TRBD2 (5 bases). CDR3 length: 13 amino acids. V lost 6 bases and J 7 bases, leaving 15 bases between the germline ends. CDR1 MDHEN and CDR2 SYDVKM come from the germline V gene. The CDR3 bases are TGTGCCAGCAGACCACCGGAGGCGGGGACCCAGTACTTC. Its translation: CASRPPEAGTQYF.

The chain has TRBV6-1 and TRBJ2-5; 8 bases fit TRBD1. Germline loops: CDR1 MNHNS, CDR2 SASEGT. V dropped 5 bases and J dropped 4; count of bases not matched to a gene: 9. CDR3 length: 15 residues. The CDR3 here is CASSLTRGRRETQYF. CDR3 sequence (DNA): TGTGCCAGCAGTTTAACCAGGGGGCGCCGAGAGACCCAGTACTTC.

The V gene is TRBV6-5, the J gene TRBJ1-2; no reliable D call. The CDR3 sequence is 13 residues long. Germline CDR1 reads MNHEY; CDR2 reads SVGAGI. The ends were cut back, 4 bases at V and 4 bases at J, with 10 bases in the middle. CDR3 bases: TGTGCCAGCAGTTTTACCGACTCCTATGGCTACACCTTC. This gives the protein CASSFTDSYGYTF.

The J gene is TRBJ1-4, the V gene TRBV27; D is perhaps TRBD1 (5 bases). This CDR3 comprises 14 residues. Trimming cost V 5 bases and J 10 bases, with 17 bases left between them. Germline assignment: CDR1 MNHEY and CDR2 SMNVEV (reference sequence). Here the CDR3 reads CASSEGHVLRKLFF. CDR3 sequence (DNA): TGTGCCAGCAGTGAAGGACACGTACTAAGAAAACTGTTTTTT.

This sequence joins TRBV6-1 and TRBJ1-4; tentatively, D is TRBD1 (5 bases). Trimming stripped 2 bases from V and 2 bases from J, with 9 bases between. The germline V gene encodes CDR1 MNHNS and CDR2 SASEGT. This CDR3 has 15 amino acids. CDR3 nucleotide sequence: TGTGCCAGCAGTGAAACAGGTGCTACTAATGAAAAACTGTTTTTT. This sequence encodes CASSETGATNEKLFF.

The chain has TRBV29-1 and TRBJ2-2, with D possibly TRBD2 on 6 matching bases. The V gene lost 3 bases and the J gene lost 0 bases, with 20 bases spanning the gap. In germline, CDR1 is SQVTM, CDR2 ANQGSEA. This CDR3 spans 18 amino acids. CDR3: CSVEGLEGVPSNTGELFF. CDR3 sequence (DNA): TGCAGCGTTGAGGGGTTGGAGGGAGTCCCTTCGAACACCGGGGAGCTGTTTTTT.

J is TRBJ2-1 and V is TRBV6-1, with a weak D call TRBD2 (6 bases). Germline V gene data show CDR1 as MNHNS and CDR2 as SASEGT. CDR3 size: 14 residues. V was shortened by 6 bases and J by 14 bases, with 23 bases between the two germline ends. The CDR3 spells CASRANLPTRGEFF. Written as DNA, the CDR3 is TGTGCCAGCAGAGCAAATCTCCCAACCCGCGGGGAGTTCTTC.

Remarks on this clone: A read error may produce the germline difference seen at one junction end. V gene TRBV28 combines with J gene TRBJ1-5, with TRBD1 identical over 8 bases. Germline V gene data show CDR1 as MDHEN and CDR2 as SYDVKM. The CDR3 spans 15 residues. For the CDR3, the DNA is TGTGCCAGCAGGCCGGACAGGGCTAGCGATCAGCCCCAGCATTTT. Its protein is CASRPDRASDQPQHF.